This passage covers 12 T cell receptor beta chains from one sample sequenced in a study of T cells in Graves' hyperthyroidism and ophthalmopathy. The investigators amplified TCR beta CDR3 regions from RNA transcripts. With the HTBI primer set, the TCR CDR3 went through a first round of RT-PCR. TCRdb analysed the multiplex PCR reads with MiXCR anew, one entry per CDR3 protein. The sample contains around 270,000 distinct CDR3 sequences, approximately 18% of which appear only once. Sequencing was performed on blood. Receptors were obtained from a man aged 50-60 years with Graves' ophthalmopathy.

The J gene is TRBJ2-3, the V gene TRBV20-1, with 14 positions matching TRBD2. V trimming: 6 bases; J trimming: 11 bases; junction bases outside the gene matches: 10. Germline CDR1 DFQATT, CDR2 SNEGSKA (reference sequence). The CDR3 spans 14 residues. The CDR3 is CSAIGLAGGWGQYF. The CDR3 nucleotides read TGCAGTGCCATTGGACTAGCGGGAGGTTGGGGGCAGTATTTT.

This clonotype came up many times. The J gene is TRBJ2-7, the V gene TRBV14, with 8 bases lining up with TRBD2. V was pared by 1 base and J by 6 bases, with 14 bases of the junction left unmatched. The CDR3 runs 17 residues. In germline, CDR1 is SGHDN, CDR2 FVKESK. Here the CDR3 reads CASSQARPREREFEQYF. The DNA for the CDR3 is TGTGCCAGCAGCCAAGCAAGGCCGCGGGAGCGGGAGTTCGAGCAGTACTTC. The whole variable domain, remainder taken from reference TRBV14 and TRBJ2-7, is EAGVTQFPSHSVIEKGQTVTLRCDPISGHDNLYWYRRVMGKEIKFLLHFVKESKQDESGMPNNRFLAERTGGTYSTLKVQPAELEDSGVYFCASSQARPREREFEQYFGPGTRLTVT.

This clonotype was seen at least ten times. This chain connects TRBV11-2 to TRBJ2-2; D gene unclear. Germline assignment: CDR1 SGHAT and CDR2 FQNNGV. V dropped 0 bases and J dropped 7 bases, with 9 bases sitting between them. The CDR3 totals 14 residues. The CDR3 DNA follows: TGTGCCAGCAGCTTAGAGTCGGAGTTCGGGGAGCTGTTTTTT. Protein sequence: CASSLESEFGELFF. Looking up the rest from reference TRBV11-2 and TRBJ2-2 gives the full variable domain: EAGVAQSPRYKIIEKRQSVAFWCNPISGHATLYWYQQILGQGPKLLIQFQNNGVVDDSQLPKDRFSAERLKGVDSTLKIQPAKLEDSAVYLCASSLESEFGELFFGEGSRLTVL.

The chain carries TRBV5-1 and TRBJ1-2; the match to TRBD1 covers 11 bases. Germline V gene data show CDR1 as SGHRS and CDR2 as YFSETQ. V lost 4 bases to trimming and J lost 8 bases; unmatched junction nucleotides: 10. This CDR3 spans 15 amino acids. CDR3 sequence: CASSPGQGAYEGYTF. In DNA form, the CDR3 reads TGCGCCAGCAGCCCTGGACAGGGGGCTTACGAAGGCTACACCTTC.

This clonotype was counted only a few times. The chain couples TRBV20-1 to TRBJ2-1, with D perhaps matching TRBD2 (5 bases). The CDR3 length is 14 residues. The germline gives CDR1 DFQATT, CDR2 SNEGSKA (reference sequence). V lost 3 bases and J 1 base, leaving 10 bases between the germline ends. CDR3 DNA: TGCAGTGCTAGCCGGCTAGCATCCTACAATGAGCAGTTCTTC. Amino acid sequence: CSASRLASYNEQFF.

The rearrangement joins TRBV9 to TRBJ2-7; tentative D call: TRBD2 (6 bases). The ends were cut back, 4 bases at V and 5 bases at J, with 19 bases in the middle. CDR1 SGDLS and CDR2 YYNGEE come from the germline V gene. The CDR3 spans 15 residues. CDR3 nucleotides: TGTGCCAGCAGCCCAAGACTAGACGGAGGACACGAGCAGTACTTC. Translating it yields CASSPRLDGGHEQYF.

This clonotype was counted ten times or more. The chain has TRBV28 and TRBJ2-7, with TRBD1 matching 7 bases. V trimming: 8 bases; J trimming: 3 bases; junction bases outside the gene matches: 13. Germline CDR1 is MDHEN and CDR2 is SYDVKM. This CDR3 contains 15 residues. CDR3 DNA: TGTGCCAGCGCCCAGTACCGGGACAGCCACTACGAGCAGTACTTC. Its protein product is CASAQYRDSHYEQYF.

J is TRBJ2-1 and V is TRBV12-3 or TRBV12-4; 15 bases line up with TRBD2. The V segment lost 8 bases and the J segment 7 bases; nucleotides outside the gene matches: 3. The CDR3 length is 14 residues. Here the CDR3 DNA reads TGTGCCAGCCATGGACTAGCGGGAGGGAATGAGCAGTTCTTC. Its translation is CASHGLAGGNEQFF.

J is TRBJ1-5 and V is TRBV20-1; D might be TRBD1 (5 bases). Germline CDR1 reads DFQATT; CDR2 reads SNEGSKA (reference sequence). CDR3 length: 13 amino acids. Trimming removed 2 bases from V and 7 bases from J, with 12 bases in between. The CDR3 DNA follows: TGCAGTGCTAGACCCCCAGGGTCGCAGCCCCAGCATTTT. It yields the protein CSARPPGSQPQHF.

This clonotype was recorded many times. The V and J genes are TRBV4-2 and TRBJ1-5; D is possibly TRBD1 (5 bases). Trimming cost V 2 bases and J 2 bases, with 16 bases left between them. CDR3 size: 17 residues. Germline values: CDR1 LGHNA, CDR2 YNFKEQ. The CDR3 coding sequence is TGTGCCAGCAGCCAAATTGGGAGGGGTTCGGGCAATCAGCCCCAGCATTTT. Its protein is CASSQIGRGSGNQPQHF.

This clonotype showed up just a few times. The chain links TRBV29-1 to TRBJ2-7; 10 nucleotides line up with TRBD1. The CDR3 is made up of 13 amino acids. Germline-derived CDR1 and CDR2 are SQVTM and ANQGSEA. V was clipped by 7 bases and J by 2 bases; unmatched bases: 5. CDR3 amino acids: CSGQDRGAYEQYF. The CDR3 DNA follows: TGCAGCGGCCAGGACAGGGGGGCCTACGAGCAGTACTTC.

V and J are TRBV9 and TRBJ2-5, with D uncertain. The ends were cut back, 0 bases at V and 1 base at J, with 7 bases in the middle. CDR1 is SGDLS and CDR2 is YYNGEE in the germline V gene. This CDR3 comprises 14 residues. The CDR3 DNA follows: TGTGCCAGCAGCGTAGGTGGAATCCAAGAGACCCAGTACTTC. This codes for CASSVGGIQETQYF.